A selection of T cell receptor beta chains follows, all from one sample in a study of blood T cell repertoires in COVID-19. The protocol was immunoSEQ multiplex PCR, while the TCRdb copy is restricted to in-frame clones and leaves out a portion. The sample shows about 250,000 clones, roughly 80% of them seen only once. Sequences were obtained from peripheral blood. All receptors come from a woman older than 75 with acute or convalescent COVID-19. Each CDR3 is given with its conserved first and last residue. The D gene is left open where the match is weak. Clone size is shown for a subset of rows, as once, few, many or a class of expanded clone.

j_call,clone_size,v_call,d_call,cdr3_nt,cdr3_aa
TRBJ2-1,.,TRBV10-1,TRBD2,TGCGCCAGCAGCCACGGACTAGCGGCCCACAATGAGCAGTTCTTC,CASSHGLAAHNEQFF
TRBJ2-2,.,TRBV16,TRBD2,TGTGCCAGCAGCCGCCAACTAGCGGTGAAGAACACCGGGGAGCTGTTTTTT,CASSRQLAVKNTGELFF
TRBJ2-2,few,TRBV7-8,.,TGTGCCAGCAGCTTAGGATTAGGGGCAGGGACCGGGGAGCTGTTTTTT,CASSLGLGAGTGELFF
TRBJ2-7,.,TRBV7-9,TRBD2,TGTGCCAGCAGCTCACATGGACGGGAGGGGAGCCTCTACGAGCAGTACTTC,CASSSHGREGSLYEQYF
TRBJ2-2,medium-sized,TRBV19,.,TGTGCCAGTAGTATCTCGACAACGACCGGGGAGCTGTTTTTT,CASSISTTTGELFF
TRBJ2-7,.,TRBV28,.,TGTGCCAGCAACTTATCTCGAGGGGGTACCTACGAGCAGTACTTC,CASNLSRGGTYEQYF
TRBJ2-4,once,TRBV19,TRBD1,TGTGCCAGTAGTAGCAAGACAGGGGGCTCTTCCAAAAACATTCAGTACTTC,CASSSKTGGSSKNIQYF
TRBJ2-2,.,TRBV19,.,TGTGCCAGTAGTATAGACCTAGCCACGAGCACCGGGGAGCTGTTTTTT,CASSIDLATSTGELFF
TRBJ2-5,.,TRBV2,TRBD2,TGTGCCAGCAGTTCCGGGACTAGCGGGAGAGAGACCCAGTACTTC,CASSSGTSGRETQYF
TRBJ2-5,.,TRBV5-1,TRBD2,TGCGCCAGCAGCTTGGCGCTAGCGGGGGCCCAAGAGACCCAGTACTTC,CASSLALAGAQETQYF
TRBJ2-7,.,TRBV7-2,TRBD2,TGTGCCAGCAGCTCCGCCCTCTCCGGGGCGGGGGGGCTCTACGAGCAGTACTTC,CASSSALSGAGGLYEQYF
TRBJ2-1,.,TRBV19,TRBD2,TGTGCCAGTAGTATTAACGGACTAGCGGGAGACGAGCAGTTCTTC,CASSINGLAGDEQFF
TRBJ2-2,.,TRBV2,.,TGTGCCAGCACTAGGGATTCGTCGGGAACCGGGGAGCTGTTTTTT,CASTRDSSGTGELFF
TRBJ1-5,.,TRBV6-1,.,TGTGCCAGCAGTGAGGAGGGGCAGAGCAATCAGCCCCAGCATTTT,CASSEEGQSNQPQHF
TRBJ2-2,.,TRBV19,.,TGTGCCAGTAGCAGACCGACAGGGAGGAGCGGGGAGCTGTTTTTT,CASSRPTGRSGELFF
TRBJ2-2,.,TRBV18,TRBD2,TGTGCCAGCGCCGGGACTAGCGACACCGGGGAGCTGTTTTTT,CASAGTSDTGELFF
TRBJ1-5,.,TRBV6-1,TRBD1,TGTGCCAGCAGTGACCGGGACAGGGATCAGCCCCAGCATTTT,CASSDRDRDQPQHF
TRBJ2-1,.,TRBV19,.,TGTGCCAGTAGTATTCGGGTCAATGAGCAGTTCTTC,CASSIRVNEQFF
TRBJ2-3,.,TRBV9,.,TGTGCCAGCAGCCCCTTGGGGACTGTCTCAGATACGCAGTATTTT,CASSPLGTVSDTQYF
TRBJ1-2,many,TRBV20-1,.,TGCAGTGCCCTCTACGGGGACAGCTACACCTTC,CSALYGDSYTF
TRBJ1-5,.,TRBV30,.,TGTGCCTGGAAACAAAGGCTGGGGCCGGGCAATCAGCCCCAGCATTTT,CAWKQRLGPGNQPQHF
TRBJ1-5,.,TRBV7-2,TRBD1,TGTGCCAGCAGCTTCTCAGGGGGCGACAATCAGCCCCAGCATTTT,CASSFSGGDNQPQHF
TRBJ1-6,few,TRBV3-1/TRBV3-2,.,TGTGCCAGCAGCGCAAAGCCGAGGGTGGATAATTCACCCCTCCACTTT,CASSAKPRVDNSPLHF
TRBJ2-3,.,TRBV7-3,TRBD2,TGTGCCAGCAGTTTTAGCGGGAGTCGGCCAGATACGCAGTATTTT,CASSFSGSRPDTQYF
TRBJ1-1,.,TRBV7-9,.,TGTGCCAGCAGCCCCCAAGGGAGGCAGAACACTGAAGCTTTCTTT,CASSPQGRQNTEAFF